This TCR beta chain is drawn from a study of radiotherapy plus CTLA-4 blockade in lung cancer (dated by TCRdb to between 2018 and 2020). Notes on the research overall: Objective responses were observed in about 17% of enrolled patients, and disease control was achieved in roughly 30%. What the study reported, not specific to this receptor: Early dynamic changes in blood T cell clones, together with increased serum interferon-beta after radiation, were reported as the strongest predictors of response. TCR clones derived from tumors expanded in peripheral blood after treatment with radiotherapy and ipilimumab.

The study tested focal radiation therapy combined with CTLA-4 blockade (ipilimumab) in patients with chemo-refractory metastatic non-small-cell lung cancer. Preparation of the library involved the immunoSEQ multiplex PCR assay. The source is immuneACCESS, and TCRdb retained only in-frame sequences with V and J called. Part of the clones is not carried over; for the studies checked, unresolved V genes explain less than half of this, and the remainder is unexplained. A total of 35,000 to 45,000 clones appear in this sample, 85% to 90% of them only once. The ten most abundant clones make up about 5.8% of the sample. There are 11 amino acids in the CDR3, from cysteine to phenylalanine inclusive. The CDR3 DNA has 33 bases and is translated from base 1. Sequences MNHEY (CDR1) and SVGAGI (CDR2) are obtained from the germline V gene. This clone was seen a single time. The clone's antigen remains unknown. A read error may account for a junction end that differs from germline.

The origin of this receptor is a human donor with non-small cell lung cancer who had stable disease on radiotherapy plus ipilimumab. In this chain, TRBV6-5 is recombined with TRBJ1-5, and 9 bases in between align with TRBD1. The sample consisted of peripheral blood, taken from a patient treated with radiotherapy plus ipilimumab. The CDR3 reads CGTGSNQPQHF. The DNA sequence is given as TGCGGGACAGGGTCTAATCAGCCCCAGCATTTT.